This TCR beta chain is drawn from a study of shared clonotypes between healthy human individuals. Study-level information: Donor composition was a couple of women and a few men, aged 18 to 49.

As to this clone: Its specificity is unknown.

Study-level findings and limits: Clonotype sharing among the donors was expected to vary with sequencing depth. A generally larger estimated richness was seen in naive subsets than in memory subsets. Sorted-subset samples were not fully sequenced, rarefaction indicated.

TCRdb's table, derived via immunoSEQ multiplex PCR, lists solely in-frame clones and lacks some. The table has 2 million to 2.5 million clones, approximately 96% seen once. The sample taken for sequencing was naive CD4+ T cells sorted from blood. The subset was: CD45RA+ positively selected. The clonotype was recovered from a man aged 18 to 35 in good health.

CDR3 nucleotide sequence: TGCGCCAGCAGCCCGGGACAGGGGCCAAGAAATTCACCCCTCCACTTT. It codes for CASSPGQGPRNSPLHF. This chain links TRBV4-1 with TRBJ1-6, with 10 bases lining up with TRBD1. The CDR3 runs to 16 residues. Germline CDR1 reads MGHRA; CDR2 reads YSYEKL. J lost 7 bases, V lost 4 bases, and 7 bases had no gene match.